The entry below gives a single TCR beta chain sequence along with its context. Its specific antigen is unknown. Base quality data are lacking; no much larger clone is found one base away. The data were taken from a study of CD8 T cells in Susac syndrome (dated by TCRdb to the late 2010s). About the investigation overall: The study used repertoire sequencing to test whether antigen drove CD8+ T cell activation and differentiation in Susac syndrome.

Findings and caveats that apply to the study as a whole: The study acknowledged that relatively few individuals were included in the TCR sequencing and HLA analysis.

CDR3 length: 15 amino acids, cysteine to phenylalanine. Of all the DNA, just the CDR3 is kept, 45 bases in frame from base 1. Germline trimming amounts to 3 bases on V and 5 bases on J, with 10 as the count of junction bases outside the gene matches. RNA was extracted using the RNeasy kit, and roughly 0.5 to 1 ug of the RNA was reverse transcribed with random hexamers. The immunoSEQ multiplex PCR assay, covering 54 Vbeta and 13 Jbeta segments, was used to amplify TCR beta CDR3 regions. PCR amplification bias was corrected by using a synthetic template baseline for primer optimization and computational correction. In the paper's pipeline: Only productive sequences were kept, with reads annotated to V, D and J genes according to IMGT and analyzed in immunoSEQ Analyzer. Clonality was computed as one minus Shannon entropy normalized by log2 of the number of productive unique sequences. For each patient and control, public and private clones were evaluated within the 100 most prevalent clones. Clones were defined as Susac-specific if absent from the healthy and MS cohorts, from around 1,000 published viral clones and from other ImmuneACCESS disease sequences. TCRdb took the public reads, trimmed them with fastp at Q25, ran MiXCR for clone calling and kept in-frame beta chains. Entries that share a CDR3 protein sequence are merged under the most common genes and DNA. TCRdb's processing, not the study's, gives the V and J calls here. The table for this sample lists about 200,000 distinct CDR3 sequences; approximately 95% of them were counted only once. 0.1% of the sample is in the top ten clones.

Peripheral blood CD8+ and CD4+ T cells from healthy donors, Susac syndrome patients and multiple sclerosis patients were profiled using high-throughput TCR beta sequencing. Healthy donors were age- and sex-matched controls. CD8+ TEMRA cells were enriched by FACS, while bulk CD8+ and CD4+ T cells were purified by magnetic negative isolation. Blood was drawn into EDTA tubes, processed within 24 hours, and PBMCs were isolated by density gradient centrifugation. PBMCs destined for TCR sequencing were cryopreserved in liquid nitrogen and later thawed in a 37 °C water bath. Purity of sorted or isolated CD4+, CD8+ and CD8+ TEMRA cells was at least 90%.

The sequenced sample consisted of CD4+ T cells from PBMCs. This TCR came from a human donor in good health. This sequence uses TRBV23-1 and TRBJ2-7; TRBD1 fits 7 bases in the junction. TRBV23-1 is an ORF, with its function uncertain. CDR3 loop: CASSQDRDSCHEQYF. The nucleotide sequence reads as follows: TGCGCCAGCAGTCAGGACCGGGACAGTTGTCACGAGCAGTACTTC.